The present entry profiles one T cell receptor (beta chain) with its context. This sample is drawn from a study of cytomegalovirus exposure and HLA in healthy donors. The PCR used 60 Vbeta and 13 Jbeta primers. The table came from immunoSEQ multiplex PCR; TCRdb's copy has only in-frame clones and leaves some out. The table lists about 130,000 clones, about two thirds of them singletons, with around 1.9% in the top ten. The CDR3 has 12 amino acids. Germline V lookup: CDR1 MDHEN, CDR2 SYDVKM. V was pared by 8 bases and J by 2 bases, with 9 bases between. The sequenced sample consisted of PBMCs. This chain uses TRBV28 with TRBJ1-2; no definite D call. The TCR comes from a woman aged 55-69 years in good health and CMV-seropositive. This chain's CDR3 is CASSLENYGYTF. In nucleotides, the CDR3 is TGTGCCAGCTCTCTGGAGAACTATGGCTACACCTTC.